This TCR beta chain was obtained from a study of blood T cell repertoires in COVID-19. Turning to the study itself: The United States, Italy and Spain were the sources of the acute and convalescent COVID-19 samples. In each case, the material was cDNA or gDNA derived from T cells, B-cell-depleted T cells, or PBMCs.

Sequenced by immunoSEQ multiplex PCR; TCRdb stores in-frame clones only, minus some. The sample yields some 300,000 clones, roughly 87% seen once. The ends were cut back, 3 bases at V and 1 base at J, with 8 bases in the middle. The CDR3 runs to 14 residues. Germline CDR1 and CDR2: LNHDA and SQIVND (reference sequence). The sample holds one count of this clone. Source material: peripheral blood. The TCR comes from a man younger than 35 with active or convalescent COVID-19. The J gene is TRBJ2-3, the V gene TRBV19; the D is unclear. CDR3 protein: CASSIRSGTDTQYF. CDR3 in DNA: TGTGCCAGTAGTATCCGGAGTGGCACAGATACGCAGTATTTT.